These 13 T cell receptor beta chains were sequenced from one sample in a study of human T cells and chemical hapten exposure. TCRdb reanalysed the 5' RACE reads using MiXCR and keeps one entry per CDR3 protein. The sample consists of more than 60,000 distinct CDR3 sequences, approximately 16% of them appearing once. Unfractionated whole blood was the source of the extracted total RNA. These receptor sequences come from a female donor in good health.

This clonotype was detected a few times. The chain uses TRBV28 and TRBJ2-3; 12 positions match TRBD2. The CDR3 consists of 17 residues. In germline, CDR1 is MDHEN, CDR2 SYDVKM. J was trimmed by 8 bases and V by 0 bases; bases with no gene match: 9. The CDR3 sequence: CASSLWSLAGGPGTQYF. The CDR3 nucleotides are TGTGCCAGCAGTTTATGGAGCCTAGCGGGAGGGCCTGGTACGCAGTATTTT.

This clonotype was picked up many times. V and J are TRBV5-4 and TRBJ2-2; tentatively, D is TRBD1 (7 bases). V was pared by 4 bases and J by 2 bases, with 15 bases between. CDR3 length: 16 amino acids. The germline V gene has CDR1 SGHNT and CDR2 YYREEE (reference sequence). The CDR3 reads CASSPRRDRNTGELFF. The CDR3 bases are TGTGCCAGCAGCCCTAGGAGGGACAGAAACACCGGGGAGCTGTTTTTT.

Written as DNA, the CDR3 is TGCGCCAGCAGCTTCCAAAGCGGGTCCACTTACGAGCAGTACTTC. Translating it yields CASSFQSGSTYEQYF. The V call is TRBV5-1, the J call TRBJ2-7; TRBD2 is a possible D gene (6 bases). The germline CDR1 and CDR2 sequences are SGHRS and YFSETQ. The CDR3 spans 15 residues. Trimming pared 2 bases from V and 4 bases from J, leaving 16 bases between.

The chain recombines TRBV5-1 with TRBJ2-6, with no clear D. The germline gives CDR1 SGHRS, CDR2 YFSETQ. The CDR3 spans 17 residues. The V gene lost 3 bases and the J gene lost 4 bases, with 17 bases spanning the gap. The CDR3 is CASSSTEVGSGANVLTF. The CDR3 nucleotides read TGCGCCAGCAGCTCTACTGAGGTGGGTTCCGGGGCCAACGTCCTGACTTTC.

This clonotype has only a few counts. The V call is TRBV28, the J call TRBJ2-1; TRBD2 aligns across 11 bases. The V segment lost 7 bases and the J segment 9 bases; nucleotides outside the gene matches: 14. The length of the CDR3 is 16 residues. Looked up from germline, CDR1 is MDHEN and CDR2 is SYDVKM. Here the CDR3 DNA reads TGTGCCAGCATGGGGGGGGAACTAGCGGGAGTGCTTGAGCAGTTCTTC. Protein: CASMGGELAGVLEQFF.

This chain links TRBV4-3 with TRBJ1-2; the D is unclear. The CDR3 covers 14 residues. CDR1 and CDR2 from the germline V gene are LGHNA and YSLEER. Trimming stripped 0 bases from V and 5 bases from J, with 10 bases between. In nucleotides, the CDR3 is TGCGCCAGCAGCCAAGATCTTGACCCATATGGCTACACCTTC. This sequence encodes CASSQDLDPYGYTF.

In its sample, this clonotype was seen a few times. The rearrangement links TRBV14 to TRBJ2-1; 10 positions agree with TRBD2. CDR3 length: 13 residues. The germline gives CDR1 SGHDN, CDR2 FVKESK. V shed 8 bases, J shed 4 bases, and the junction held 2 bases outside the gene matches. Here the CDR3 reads CASGTSVYNEQFF. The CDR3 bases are TGTGCCAGCGGGACTAGCGTATACAATGAGCAGTTCTTC.

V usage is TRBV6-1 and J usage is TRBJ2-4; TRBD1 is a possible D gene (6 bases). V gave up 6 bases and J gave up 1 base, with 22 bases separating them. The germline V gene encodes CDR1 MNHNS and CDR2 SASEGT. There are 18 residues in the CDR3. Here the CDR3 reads CASRPKGLQGRAKNIQYF. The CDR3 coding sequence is TGTGCCAGCAGACCCAAAGGATTACAGGGTCGGGCCAAAAACATTCAGTACTTC.

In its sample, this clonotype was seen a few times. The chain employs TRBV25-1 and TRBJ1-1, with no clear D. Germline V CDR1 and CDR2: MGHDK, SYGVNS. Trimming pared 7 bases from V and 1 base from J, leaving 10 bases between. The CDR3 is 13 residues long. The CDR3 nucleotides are TGTGCCAGCAACTCTCAGCCGAACACTGAAGCTTTCTTT. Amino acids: CASNSQPNTEAFF.

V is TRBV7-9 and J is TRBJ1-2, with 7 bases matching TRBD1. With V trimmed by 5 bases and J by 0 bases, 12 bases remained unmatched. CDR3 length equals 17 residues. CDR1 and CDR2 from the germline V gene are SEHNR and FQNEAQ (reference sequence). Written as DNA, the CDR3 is TGTGCCAGCAGCCAGAGAGGGGACAGATCAGCTAACTATGGCTACACCTTC. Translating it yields CASSQRGDRSANYGYTF.

CDR3 sequence: CASGYSNQPQHF. In DNA form, the CDR3 reads TGTGCCAGCGGTTATAGCAATCAGCCCCAGCATTTT. The V call is TRBV7-2, the J call TRBJ1-5; D unresolved. The CDR3 consists of 12 residues. Germline CDR1 SGHTA, CDR2 FQGNSA. V dropped 8 bases and J dropped 0 bases, with 5 bases sitting between them.

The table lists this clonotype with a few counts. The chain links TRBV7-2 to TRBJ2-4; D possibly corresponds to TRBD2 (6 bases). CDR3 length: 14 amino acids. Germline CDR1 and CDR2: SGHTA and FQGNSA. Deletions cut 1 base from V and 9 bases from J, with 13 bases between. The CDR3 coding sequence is TGTGCCAGCAGCTTAGTCAGGATGGGAGGCATTCAGTACTTC. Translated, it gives CASSLVRMGGIQYF.

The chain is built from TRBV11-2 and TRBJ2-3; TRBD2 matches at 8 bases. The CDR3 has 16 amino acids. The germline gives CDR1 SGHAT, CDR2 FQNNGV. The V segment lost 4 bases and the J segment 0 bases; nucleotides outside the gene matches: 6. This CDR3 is CASSSGLAASTDTQYF. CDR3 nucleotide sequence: TGTGCCAGCAGCTCAGGACTAGCAGCTAGCACAGATACGCAGTATTTT. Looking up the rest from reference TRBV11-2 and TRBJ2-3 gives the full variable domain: EAGVAQSPRYKIIEKRQSVAFWCNPISGHATLYWYQQILGQGPKLLIQFQNNGVVDDSQLPKDRFSAERLKGVDSTLKIQPAKLEDSAVYLCASSSGLAASTDTQYFGPGTRLTVL.